The TCR beta chain under discussion was sequenced for a study of T cell responses to AZD1222 COVID-19 vaccine. Overall study context: Pooled samples include second doses given at about 4 or 12 weeks. Study results and caveats: Donors skewed white British and female; clonal diversity was possibly underestimated.

Germline assignment: CDR1 SGHRS and CDR2 YFSETQ. The CDR3 extends over 14 amino acids. V lost 2 bases and J lost 6, with 13 bases in between. Turning to this clone: The antigen is not known.

The protocol was immunoSEQ multiplex PCR, while the TCRdb copy is restricted to in-frame clones and leaves out a portion. The data hold 150,000 to 200,000 clones, with approximately 90% observed a single time. The chain uses TRBV5-1 and TRBJ2-3; D call uncertain. The source is an adult in good health. This material consisted of peripheral blood, taken on day 0 of AZD1222 vaccination. CDR3 nucleotides: TGCGCCAGCAGCTTTGGACCTTCCGGGGATACGCAGTATTTT. It codes for CASSFGPSGDTQYF.